Included here is one TCR beta chain sequence, with context. Its antigen is unknown. In germline, CDR1 is SQVTM, CDR2 ANQGSEA. This CDR3 is built from 14 residues. V was clipped by 6 bases and J by 0 bases, with 13 bases between them. The data are from a study of PD-1 blockade in classical Hodgkin lymphoma. Data came from immunoSEQ multiplex PCR; TCRdb stores just in-frame clones and leaves some out. The sample has 43,000 or so clones; about 77% are singletons. Time point in this sample: cycle 4 day 1 (C4D1), after 5 to 7 weeks of nivolumab. Following autologous stem cell transplantation, relapse occurred in every patient, and exposure to brentuximab vedotin varied. Complete response, partial response or progressive disease was recorded as best response. Study observations and caveats: Healthy donors were reported to have higher baseline TCR diversity than newly diagnosed patients. Excluded were patients who started nivolumab under 1 year after ASCT, a group that had lower diversity. Lower baseline TCR diversity marked trial partial responders and progressors.

The chain couples TRBV29-1 to TRBJ2-3; D gene ambiguous. Sequencing used peripheral blood mononuclear cells (PBMCs), obtained before the fourth cycle of nivolumab. The receptor comes from a human donor with classical Hodgkin lymphoma. In DNA form, the CDR3 reads TGCAGCGTCCTTTGGGCCCCGAGCACAGATACGCAGTATTTT. Encoded protein: CSVLWAPSTDTQYF.